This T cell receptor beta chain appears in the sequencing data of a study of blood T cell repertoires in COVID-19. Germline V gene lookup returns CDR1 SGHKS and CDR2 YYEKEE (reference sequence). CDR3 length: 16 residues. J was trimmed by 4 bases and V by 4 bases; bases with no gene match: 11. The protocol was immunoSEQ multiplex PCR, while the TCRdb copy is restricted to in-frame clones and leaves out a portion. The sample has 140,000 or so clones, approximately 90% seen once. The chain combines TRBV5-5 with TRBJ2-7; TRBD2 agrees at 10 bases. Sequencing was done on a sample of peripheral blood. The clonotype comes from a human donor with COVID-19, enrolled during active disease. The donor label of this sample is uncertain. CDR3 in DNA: TGTGCCAGCAGCCCGATAGCGGGGGGCCCTGCGTACGAGCAGTACTTC. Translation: CASSPIAGGPAYEQYF.